This T cell receptor (beta chain) is drawn from a study of T cell clonality in common variable immunodeficiency. TCRdb keeps only in-frame clones here, not all; method: immunoSEQ multiplex PCR. The data show about 40,000 clones, with none appearing a single time. CDR1 is SGHRS, CDR2 YFSETQ, per germline. Trimming left V 0 bases short and J 3 bases short, with 15 bases between. This CDR3 is 16 amino acids long. Whole-study findings and limits: TCRbeta clonality was increased in CVID versus healthy controls.

This clone showed up many times. Its antigen is undetermined. The observed sequence ends 3 residues before the CDR3 terminus, with the missing tail filled in from the germline J gene. The clonotype originates from a person between 18 and 75 years old in good health. The rearrangement uses TRBV5-1 and TRBJ1-1; D may be TRBD1 (5 bases). Sequenced material: peripheral blood mononuclear cells. CDR3 loop: CASSLGSGLEDTEAFF. The CDR3 bases that were read are TGCGCCAGCAGCTTGGGTTCAGGGTTAGAAGACACTGAA.